This T cell receptor beta chain was documented in a study of blood T cell repertoires in COVID-19. Study overall: From the United States, Italy and Spain came samples of acute and convalescent COVID-19. Sources were T cells, B-cell-depleted T cells, or PBMCs; the material itself was cDNA or gDNA.

Produced via immunoSEQ multiplex PCR; TCRdb's table is partial and in-frame only. Counted here are roughly 100,000 clones, 82% occurring once; the ten biggest clones make up about 20%. This CDR3 comprises 16 residues. This receptor was obtained from an elderly man with acute or convalescent COVID-19. The rearrangement joins TRBV21-1 to TRBJ1-2; no check of the table's D call, TRBD1, against the DNA was made. TRBV21-1 is marked as a pseudogene. Sequencing input: peripheral blood. The CDR3 DNA reads TGTGCCAGAAGAATAGACAGGGGAAGGCAGGTCGATGGCTACACCTTC. This codes for CARRIDRGRQVDGYTF.